Each of the 13 T cell receptor beta chains below was sequenced from the same sample in a study of T cell changes during pregnancy in multiple sclerosis. The data were produced by immunoSEQ multiplex PCR, yet TCRdb's version contains in-frame clones alone and is incomplete. The data show about 57,000 clones, with 75% to 90% seen just once and more than 1.5% held by the top ten. The sequences come from peripheral blood, collected after pregnancy. Receptor source: a female donor with multiple sclerosis, enrolled in a pregnancy study.

The chain joins TRBV13 to TRBJ2-1, with D unclear. Trimming removed 4 bases from V and 6 bases from J, with 7 bases in between. Germline CDR1 reads PRHDT; CDR2 reads FYEKMQ (reference sequence). The CDR3 length is 12 residues. The CDR3 coding sequence is TGTGCCAGCAGCTCCCCGTTCAATGAGCAGTTCTTC. It yields the protein CASSSPFNEQFF. The whole variable domain, filled in from reference TRBV13 and TRBJ2-1, reads AAGVIQSPRHLIKEKRETATLKCYPIPRHDTVYWYQQGPGQDPQFLISFYEKMQSDKGSIPDRFSAQQFSDYHSELNMSSLELGDSALYFCASSSPFNEQFFGPGTRLTVL.

The J gene is TRBJ1-1, the V gene TRBV5-1; TRBD1 matches 7 bases. V dropped 2 bases and J dropped 2; count of bases not matched to a gene: 9. The CDR3 loop spans 16 amino acids. The germline CDR1 and CDR2 sequences are SGHRS and YFSETQ. The CDR3 DNA follows: TGCGCCAGCAGCTTAAACCCCAGGGGGAGAAACACTGAAGCTTTCTTT. It yields the protein CASSLNPRGRNTEAFF.

The chain is built from TRBV7-9 and TRBJ2-3, with 8 nucleotides matching TRBD1. V shed 5 bases and J 1 base; nucleotides not matched to a gene: 8. The germline gives CDR1 SEHNR, CDR2 FQNEAQ (reference sequence). The CDR3 loop spans 16 amino acids. The CDR3 sequence: CASSAYRGWGTDTQYF. The DNA for the CDR3 is TGTGCCAGCAGCGCCTACAGGGGGTGGGGCACAGATACGCAGTATTTT.

The chain recombines TRBV15 with TRBJ2-7, with D unresolved. Trimming pared 0 bases from V and 0 bases from J, leaving 9 bases between. This CDR3 region has 15 residues. Looked up from germline, CDR1 is LNHNV and CDR2 is YYDKDF (reference sequence). The CDR3 sequence: CATSRDFRSSYEQYF. The CDR3 nucleotides are TGTGCCACCAGCAGAGATTTCCGGAGCTCCTACGAGCAGTACTTC.

The V call is TRBV4-1, the J call TRBJ1-3; perhaps TRBD1 as D (6 bases). Per germline, CDR1 MGHRA and CDR2 YSYEKL. V shed 5 bases and J shed 4 bases, with 15 bases lying between them. The CDR3 sequence is 15 residues long. CDR3 DNA sequence: TGCGCCAGCAGCAGGGCCCAGGGGACGGGAAACACCATATATTTT. This encodes CASSRAQGTGNTIYF.

This clone was observed once. The chain joins TRBV2 to TRBJ1-2; D unclear. Trimming stripped 3 bases from V and 4 bases from J, with 6 bases between. CDR3 size: 12 residues. The germline V gene encodes CDR1 SNHLY and CDR2 FYNNEI. This chain's CDR3 is CASSDDSYGYTF. In DNA, the CDR3 is TGTGCCAGCAGTGATGACTCCTATGGCTACACCTTC.

The CDR3 protein is CASSYTSGGAFEQFF. The DNA for the CDR3 is TGTGCCAGCAGCTATACTAGCGGGGGGGCCTTTGAGCAGTTCTTC. The chain is built from TRBV5-4 and TRBJ2-1, with TRBD2 identical over 13 bases. With 3 bases clipped from V and 9 bases from J, the junction kept 6 bases outside the gene matches. The V gene's germline CDR1 is SGHNT and CDR2 YYREEE (reference sequence). CDR3 length: 15 amino acids. The whole variable domain, remainder taken from reference TRBV5-4 and TRBJ2-1, is ETGVTQSPTHLIKTRGQQVTLRCSSQSGHNTVSWYQQALGQGPQFIFQYYREEENGRGNFPPRFSGLQFPNYSSELNVNALELDDSALYLCASSYTSGGAFEQFFGPGTRLTVL.

The chain links TRBV7-3 to TRBJ2-5, with a tentative D call TRBD2 (7 bases). The CDR3 loop spans 15 amino acids. The V gene's germline CDR1 is SGHTA and CDR2 FQGTGA. Deletions cut 1 base from V and 5 bases from J, with 14 bases between. CDR3 bases: TGTGCCAGCAGCTTAAGAGGGGGGGTAGAGGAGACCCAGTACTTC. Translation gives CASSLRGGVEETQYF.

This chain uses TRBV2 with TRBJ2-5; 8 bases align to TRBD1. The CDR3 spans 14 residues. Germline values: CDR1 SNHLY, CDR2 FYNNEI. J was trimmed by 2 bases and V by 8 bases; bases with no gene match: 7. CDR3 region: CASSRDRQQETQYF. The DNA for the CDR3 is TGTGCCAGCTCTCGGGACAGGCAGCAAGAGACCCAGTACTTC.

This chain uses TRBV28 with TRBJ2-1; the match to TRBD2 covers 11 bases. Germline V gene lookup returns CDR1 MDHEN and CDR2 SYDVKM. With V trimmed by 7 bases and J by 5 bases, 10 bases remained unmatched. CDR3 length equals 16 residues. The CDR3 sequence: CASTALGTSGNNEQFF. CDR3 DNA sequence: TGTGCCAGCACCGCACTCGGGACTAGCGGTAACAATGAGCAGTTCTTC.

The chain uses TRBV5-5 and TRBJ2-2; perhaps TRBD2 as D (5 bases). This CDR3 comprises 17 residues. In germline, CDR1 is SGHKS, CDR2 YYEKEE (reference sequence). V shed 0 bases and J shed 6 bases, with 18 bases lying between them. The CDR3 reads CASSLGVMQAGAGELFF. The CDR3 bases are TGTGCCAGCAGCTTGGGGGTGATGCAGGCGGGCGCCGGGGAGCTGTTTTTT.

The rearrangement links TRBV7-8 to TRBJ1-1, with a weak D call TRBD1 (5 bases). This CDR3 has 18 amino acids. Between the trimmed V and J ends, which lost 5 bases and 0 bases, there was a span of 22 bases. In germline, CDR1 is SGHVS, CDR2 FQNEAQ. CDR3 nucleotide sequence: TGTGCCAGCAGCCCAAACCGCGCGGGGCTAGGGATGAACACTGAAGCTTTCTTT. This encodes CASSPNRAGLGMNTEAFF.

V usage is TRBV7-9 and J usage is TRBJ2-1; 7 bases are shared with TRBD2. Trimming took 5 bases from V and 4 from J; bases not matched to a gene: 8. Germline values: CDR1 SEHNR, CDR2 FQNEAQ (reference sequence). The CDR3 runs to 15 residues. CDR3 bases: TGTGCCAGCAGCGGGCGGGGGATCCCATACAATGAGCAGTTCTTC. Translating gives CASSGRGIPYNEQFF.